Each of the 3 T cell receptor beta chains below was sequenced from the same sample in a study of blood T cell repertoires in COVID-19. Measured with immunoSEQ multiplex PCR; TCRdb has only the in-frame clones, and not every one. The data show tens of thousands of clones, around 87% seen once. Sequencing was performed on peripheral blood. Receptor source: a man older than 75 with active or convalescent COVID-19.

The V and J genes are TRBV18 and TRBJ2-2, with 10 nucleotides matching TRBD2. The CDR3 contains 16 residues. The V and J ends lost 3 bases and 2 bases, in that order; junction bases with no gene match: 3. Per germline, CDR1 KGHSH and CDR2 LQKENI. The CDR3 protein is CASSPLAGVNTGELFF. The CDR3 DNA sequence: TGTGCCAGCTCACCTCTAGCGGGAGTAAACACCGGGGAGCTGTTTTTT.

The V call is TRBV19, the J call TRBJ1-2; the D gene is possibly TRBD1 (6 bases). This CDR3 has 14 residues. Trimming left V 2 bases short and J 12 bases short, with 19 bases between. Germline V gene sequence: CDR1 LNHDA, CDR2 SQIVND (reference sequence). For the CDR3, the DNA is TGTGCCAGTAGTATAAGGACAGACCGACGAGGTGACACCTTC. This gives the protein CASSIRTDRRGDTF.

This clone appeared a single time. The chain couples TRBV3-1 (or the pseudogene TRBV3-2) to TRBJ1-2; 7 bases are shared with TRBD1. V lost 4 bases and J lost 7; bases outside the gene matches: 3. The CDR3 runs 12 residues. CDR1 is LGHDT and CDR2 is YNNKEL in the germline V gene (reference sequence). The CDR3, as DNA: TGTGCCAGCAGCCTGAGACAGGGTGGCTACACCTTC. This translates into CASSLRQGGYTF.